One sample yielded the 23 T cell receptor beta chains listed below, sequenced in a study of blood T cell repertoires in COVID-19. TCRdb keeps only in-frame clones here, not all; method: immunoSEQ multiplex PCR. The sample has some 87,000 clones; around 85% are singletons. The specimen was peripheral blood. These receptors came from a woman between 65 and 79 years old with active or convalescent COVID-19.

The chain couples TRBV20-1 to TRBJ2-7; 9 nucleotides match TRBD2. V lost 3 bases and J lost 5; bases outside the gene matches: 20. The V gene's germline CDR1 is DFQATT and CDR2 SNEGSKA (reference sequence). There are 18 residues in the CDR3. Here the CDR3 reads CSASVGLAGNLVDDEQYF. DNA for the CDR3: TGCAGTGCTAGTGTGGGGCTAGCGGGGAATTTAGTAGACGACGAGCAGTACTTC.

This clone was seen a handful of times. The chain combines TRBV5-8 with TRBJ2-1; the D is unclear. The CDR3 consists of 14 residues. Germline CDR1 and CDR2: SGHTS and YDEGEE. The germline V and J ends were trimmed by 5 bases and 0 bases, with 9 bases remaining between them. CDR3 coding DNA: TGTGCCAGCAGGGGCAGCCACTCCTACAATGAGCAGTTCTTC. It translates to CASRGSHSYNEQFF.

This chain joins TRBV5-1 and TRBJ2-4; D is perhaps TRBD2 (7 bases). The CDR3 totals 15 residues. Per germline, CDR1 SGHRS and CDR2 YFSETQ. The V end was cut by 4 bases, the J end by 9 bases, with 20 bases between. The CDR3 loop reads CASSPGGREIGIQYF. DNA of the CDR3: TGCGCCAGCAGCCCGGGGGGCAGGGAAATAGGCATTCAGTACTTC.

This chain uses TRBV7-2 with TRBJ1-1; the D gene is possibly TRBD1 (6 bases). Germline CDR1 SGHTA, CDR2 FQGNSA. V lost 8 bases, J lost 4 bases, and 11 bases lay in between. The CDR3 spans 12 residues. The CDR3 loop is CASGRGGTEAFF. CDR3 nucleotides: TGTGCCAGCGGCAGGGGTGGCACTGAAGCTTTCTTT.

This chain uses TRBV24-1 with TRBJ1-4, with D perhaps TRBD1 (5 bases). Germline V gene lookup returns CDR1 KGHDR and CDR2 SFDVKD. V was clipped by 2 bases and J by 7 bases, with 13 bases between them. This CDR3 contains 15 residues. CDR3 bases: TGTGCCACCAGTGATTCTTCGCCCGGGGGTGAAAAACTGTTTTTT. It is translated as CATSDSSPGGEKLFF.

The chain is built from TRBV4-2 and TRBJ2-2; D remains unclear. V shed 4 bases and J shed 3 bases, with 3 bases lying between them. Germline assignment: CDR1 LGHNA and CDR2 YNFKEQ. The CDR3 is made up of 12 amino acids. CDR3 sequence reads: CASSPDTGELFF. The CDR3 DNA follows: TGTGCCAGCAGCCCTGACACCGGGGAGCTGTTTTTT.

The chain uses TRBV6-6 and TRBJ1-2; tentative D call: TRBD1 (5 bases). With 2 bases removed from V and 4 bases from J, the gap between germline ends came to 11 bases. Germline CDR1 MNHNY, CDR2 SVGAGI (reference sequence). The CDR3 is made up of 14 amino acids. The CDR3 loop is CASSYDRTGYGYTF. For the CDR3, the DNA is TGTGCCAGCAGTTACGACAGAACAGGCTATGGCTACACCTTC.

The chain has TRBV9 and TRBJ1-5; D may be TRBD1 (6 bases). V shed 3 bases and J shed 5 bases, with 12 bases lying between them. The CDR3 is made up of 14 amino acids. Germline V gene sequence: CDR1 SGDLS, CDR2 YYNGEE. In DNA, the CDR3 is TGTGCCAGCAGCGCGAAGGGGGGGGATCAGCCCCAGCATTTT. It specifies CASSAKGGDQPQHF. Full variable domain (rest looked up from reference TRBV9 and TRBJ1-5): DSGVTQTPKHLITATGQRVTLRCSPRSGDLSVYWYQQSLDQGLQFLIQYYNGEERAKGNILERFSAQQFPDLHSELNLSSLELGDSALYFCASSAKGGDQPQHFGDGTRLSIL.

The gene calls are TRBV29-1 and TRBJ2-7, with TRBD1 identical over 10 bases. In germline, CDR1 is SQVTM, CDR2 ANQGSEA. J lost 7 bases, V lost 6 bases, and 9 bases had no gene match. The CDR3 runs to 13 residues. CDR3 sequence (DNA): TGCAGCGTAGCGGGACAGGGGCCGGTGGAGCAGTACTTC. It yields the protein CSVAGQGPVEQYF.

This clone was recorded at least ten times. V usage is TRBV6-5 and J usage is TRBJ2-1; 9 positions agree with TRBD1. The germline CDR1 and CDR2 sequences are MNHEY and SVGAGI. This CDR3 is built from 15 residues. With 5 bases clipped from V and 7 bases from J, the junction kept 9 bases outside the gene matches. In nucleotides, the CDR3 is TGTGCCAGCAGTCACCCTCGGACAGGGGTGAATGAGCAGTTCTTC. It specifies CASSHPRTGVNEQFF.

This sequence joins TRBV11-2 and TRBJ2-5; D may be TRBD2 (7 bases). From germline, CDR1 is SGHAT and CDR2 FQNNGV. There are 14 residues in the CDR3. V was clipped by 5 bases and J by 3 bases, with 13 bases between them. For the CDR3, the DNA is TGTGCCAGCAGCAGGGGGGGCCTCGAAGAGACCCAGTACTTC. It yields the protein CASSRGGLEETQYF.

To note about this clone: This CDR3 is also generated by other DNA sequences in the sample. The genes are TRBV18 and TRBJ1-1; the match to TRBD1 covers 9 bases. The CDR3 covers 15 residues. Germline V gene lookup returns CDR1 KGHSH and CDR2 LQKENI. After removal of 2 bases from V and 2 bases from J, the junction contained 3 bases not matched to a gene. CDR3 DNA: TGTGCCAGCTCACCATCGGGACAGGGTAACACTGAAGCTTTCTTT. This codes for CASSPSGQGNTEAFF.

The chain couples TRBV5-6 to TRBJ1-2; D may be TRBD1 (5 bases). V lost 0 bases to trimming and J lost 3 bases, with 12 bases between them. CDR3 length equals 15 residues. Germline V lookup: CDR1 SGHDT, CDR2 YYEEEE. The CDR3 DNA follows: TGTGCCAGCAGCTTGGTGGGGGGGACGGACTATGGCTACACCTTC. This translates into CASSLVGGTDYGYTF.

V usage is TRBV6-5 and J usage is TRBJ1-6; no definite D call. The CDR3 spans 12 residues. Germline assignment: CDR1 MNHEY and CDR2 SVGAGI. V lost 5 bases and J lost 9, with 8 bases in between. The CDR3 coding sequence is TGTGCCAGCAGTCCTCTCGGTTCACCCCTCCACTTT. Protein sequence: CASSPLGSPLHF.

This sequence joins TRBV9 and TRBJ2-4; a possible D gene is TRBD2 (6 bases). The CDR3 has 15 amino acids. V was cut by 4 bases and J by 9 bases, with 20 bases left in between. Germline CDR1 reads SGDLS; CDR2 reads YYNGEE. The CDR3 coding sequence is TGTGCCAGCAGCCCCGGGGGTCCGGGGTTTGGCATTCAGTACTTC. Residues: CASSPGGPGFGIQYF.

The V and J genes are TRBV29-1 and TRBJ1-2; TRBD1 is a possible D gene (5 bases). The germline gives CDR1 SQVTM, CDR2 ANQGSEA. The CDR3 totals 13 residues. Trimming took 0 bases from V and 7 from J, leaving 12 bases between them. This CDR3 reads CSVEEGRRIGYTF. DNA for the CDR3: TGCAGCGTTGAAGAGGGGCGACGTATTGGCTACACCTTC. Supplemented by reference TRBV29-1 and TRBJ1-2, the full variable domain reads SAVISQKPSRDICQRGTSLTIQCQVDSQVTMMFWYRQQPGQSLTLIATANQGSEATYESGFVIDKFPISRPNLTFSTLTVSNMSPEDSSIYLCSVEEGRRIGYTFGSGTRLTVV.

V and J are TRBV4-3 and TRBJ2-7; D not resolved. The CDR3 contains 16 residues. V lost 2 bases to trimming and J lost 4 bases, with 18 bases between them. Looked up from germline, CDR1 is LGHNA and CDR2 is YSLEER. The CDR3 DNA reads TGCGCCAGCAGCCAAAGTTCACCCTCGCCAGTATACGAGCAGTACTTC. Translation gives CASSQSSPSPVYEQYF.

The chain has TRBV5-1 and TRBJ1-2; D gene unclear. CDR3 size: 12 residues. Between the trimmed V and J ends, which lost 0 bases and 5 bases, there was a span of 5 bases. Germline V lookup: CDR1 SGHRS, CDR2 YFSETQ. CDR3 nucleotides: TGCGCCAGCAGCTTGGGAGCTTATGGCTACACCTTC. Translation: CASSLGAYGYTF.

This clone was seen a single time. The chain couples TRBV6-5 to TRBJ2-7; tentative D call: TRBD1 (6 bases). Trimming removed 2 bases at V and 1 base at J, with 12 bases between. The V gene's germline CDR1 is MNHEY and CDR2 SVGAGI. CDR3 size: 15 residues. The CDR3: CASSYRAGVSYEQYF. The CDR3 DNA follows: TGTGCCAGCAGTTACAGGGCAGGGGTGTCCTACGAGCAGTACTTC.

CDR3 nucleotides: TGCGCCAGCAGCTATCGAATCCAGGCTAATCAGCCCCAGCATTTT. Translated: CASSYRIQANQPQHF. V is TRBV4-1 and J is TRBJ1-5; no firm D call. CDR1 and CDR2 (germline): MGHRA, YSYEKL. The CDR3 is 15 residues long. With 5 bases removed from V and 4 bases from J, the gap between germline ends came to 15 bases.

In this sample, this clone turned up a few times. The chain uses TRBV9 and TRBJ1-2; tentatively, D is TRBD1 (6 bases). CDR3 length equals 14 residues. Trimming removed 3 bases at V and 3 bases at J, with 12 bases between. Germline V gene sequence: CDR1 SGDLS, CDR2 YYNGEE. This CDR3 reads CASSALQGHYGYTF. For the CDR3, the DNA is TGTGCCAGCAGCGCTTTACAGGGACACTATGGCTACACCTTC. Together with reference TRBV9 and TRBJ1-2, the CDR3 gives the full variable domain: DSGVTQTPKHLITATGQRVTLRCSPRSGDLSVYWYQQSLDQGLQFLIQYYNGEERAKGNILERFSAQQFPDLHSELNLSSLELGDSALYFCASSALQGHYGYTFGSGTRLTVV.

The J gene is TRBJ2-1, the V gene TRBV6-2 or TRBV6-3; no clear D. CDR3 length equals 11 residues. V lost 2 bases and J lost 7, with 3 bases in between. Per the germline V gene, CDR1 is MNHEY and CDR2 is SVGEGT. The CDR3 DNA reads TGTGCCAGCAGTTACCGTAATGAGCAGTTCTTC. This codes for CASSYRNEQFF.

The CDR3 DNA reads as TGTGCCAGCAGTTCCCCGACTGAAGCTTTCTTT. It translates to CASSSPTEAFF. V is TRBV28 and J is TRBJ1-1; D unclear. Trimming stripped 4 bases from V and 5 bases from J, with 5 bases between. Germline values: CDR1 MDHEN, CDR2 SYDVKM. The CDR3 runs 11 residues.